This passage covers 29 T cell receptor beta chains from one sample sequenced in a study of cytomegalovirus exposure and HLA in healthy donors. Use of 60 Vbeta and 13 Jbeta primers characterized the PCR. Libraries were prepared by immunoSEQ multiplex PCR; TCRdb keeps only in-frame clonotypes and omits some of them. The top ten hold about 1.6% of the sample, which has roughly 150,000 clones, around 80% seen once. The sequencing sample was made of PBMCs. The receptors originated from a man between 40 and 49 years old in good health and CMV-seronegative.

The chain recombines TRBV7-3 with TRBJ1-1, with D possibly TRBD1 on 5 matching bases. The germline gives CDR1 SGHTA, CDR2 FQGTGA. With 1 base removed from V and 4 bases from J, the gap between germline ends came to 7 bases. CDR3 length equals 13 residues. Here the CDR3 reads CASSLKRGTEAFF. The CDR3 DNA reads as TGTGCCAGCAGCTTAAAAAGGGGCACTGAAGCTTTCTTT.

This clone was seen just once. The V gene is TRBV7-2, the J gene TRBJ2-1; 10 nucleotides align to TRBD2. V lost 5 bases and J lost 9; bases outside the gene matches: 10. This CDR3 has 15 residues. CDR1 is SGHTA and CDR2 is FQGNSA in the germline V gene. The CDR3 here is CASSRLASGSTEQFF. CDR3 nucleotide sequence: TGTGCCAGCAGCCGTCTCGCTAGCGGGAGTACTGAGCAGTTCTTC.

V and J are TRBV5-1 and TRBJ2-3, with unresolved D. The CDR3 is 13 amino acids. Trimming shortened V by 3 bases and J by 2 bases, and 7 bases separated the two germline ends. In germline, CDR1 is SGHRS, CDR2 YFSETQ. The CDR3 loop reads CASSSLTTDTQYF. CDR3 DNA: TGCGCCAGCAGCTCGCTAACCACAGATACGCAGTATTTT. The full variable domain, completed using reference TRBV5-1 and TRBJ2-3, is KAGVTQTPRYLIKTRGQQVTLSCSPISGHRSVSWYQQTPGQGLQFLFEYFSETQRNKGNFPGRFSGRQFSNSRSEMNVSTLELGDSALYLCASSSLTTDTQYFGPGTRLTVL.

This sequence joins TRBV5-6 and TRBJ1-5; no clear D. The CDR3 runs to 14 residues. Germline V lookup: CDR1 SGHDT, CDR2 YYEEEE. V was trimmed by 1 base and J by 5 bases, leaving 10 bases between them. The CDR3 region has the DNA TGTGCCAGCAGCTTGCGAGGAGGGCATCAGCCCCAGCATTTT. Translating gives CASSLRGGHQPQHF.

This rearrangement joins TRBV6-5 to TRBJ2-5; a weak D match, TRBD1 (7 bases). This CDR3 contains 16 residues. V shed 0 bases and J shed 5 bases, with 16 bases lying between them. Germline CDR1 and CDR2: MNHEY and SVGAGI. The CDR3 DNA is TGTGCCAGCAGTTACTCACAACAGGGGAGCGGGGAGACCCAGTACTTC. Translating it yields CASSYSQQGSGETQYF.

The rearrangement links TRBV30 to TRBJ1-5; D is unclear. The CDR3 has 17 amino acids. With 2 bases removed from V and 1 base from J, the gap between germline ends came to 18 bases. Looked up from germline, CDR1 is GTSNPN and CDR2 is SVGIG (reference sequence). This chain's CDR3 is CAWSWAGAARSNQPQHF. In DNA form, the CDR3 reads TGTGCCTGGAGTTGGGCAGGAGCGGCTCGGAGCAATCAGCCCCAGCATTTT.

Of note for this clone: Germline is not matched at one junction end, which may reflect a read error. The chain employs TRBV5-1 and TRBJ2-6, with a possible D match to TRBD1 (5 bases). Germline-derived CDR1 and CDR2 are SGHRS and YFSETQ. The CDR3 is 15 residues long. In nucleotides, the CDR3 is TGCGCCAGCAGCCTGACAGATCTAGAGGCCAACGGCCTGACTTTC. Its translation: CASSLTDLEANGLTF. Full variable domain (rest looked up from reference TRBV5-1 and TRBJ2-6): KAGVTQTPRYLIKTRGQQVTLSCSPISGHRSVSWYQQTPGQGLQFLFEYFSETQRNKGNFPGRFSGRQFSNSRSEMNVSTLELGDSALYLCASSLTDLEANGLTFGAGSRLTVL.

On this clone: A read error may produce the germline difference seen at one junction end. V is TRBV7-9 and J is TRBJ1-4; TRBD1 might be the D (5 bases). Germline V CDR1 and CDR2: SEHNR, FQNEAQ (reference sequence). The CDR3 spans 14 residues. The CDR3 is CSSSLRQGDEKLFF. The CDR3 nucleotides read TGTTCCAGCAGCTTAAGGCAGGGTGATGAAAAACTGTTTTTT.

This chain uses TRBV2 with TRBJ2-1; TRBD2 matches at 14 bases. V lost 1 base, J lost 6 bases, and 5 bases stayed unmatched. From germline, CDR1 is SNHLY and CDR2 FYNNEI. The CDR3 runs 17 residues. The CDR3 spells CASSEGPGTSGSNEQFF. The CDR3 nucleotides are TGTGCCAGCAGTGAAGGCCCCGGGACTAGCGGGAGCAATGAGCAGTTCTTC.

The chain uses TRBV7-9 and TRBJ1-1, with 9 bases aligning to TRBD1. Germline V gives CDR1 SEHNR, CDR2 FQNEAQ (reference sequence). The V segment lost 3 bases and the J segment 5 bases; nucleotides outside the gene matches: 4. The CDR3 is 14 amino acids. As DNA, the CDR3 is TGTGCCAGCAGCTTCACAGGGGGCAAGACTGAAGCTTTCTTT. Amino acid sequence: CASSFTGGKTEAFF.

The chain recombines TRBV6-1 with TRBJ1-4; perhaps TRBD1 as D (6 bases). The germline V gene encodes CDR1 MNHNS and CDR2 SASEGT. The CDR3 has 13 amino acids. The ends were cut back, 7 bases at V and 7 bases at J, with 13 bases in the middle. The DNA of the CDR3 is TGTGCCAGCACCGGACAGCTTAGTGAAAAACTGTTTTTT. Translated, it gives CASTGQLSEKLFF.

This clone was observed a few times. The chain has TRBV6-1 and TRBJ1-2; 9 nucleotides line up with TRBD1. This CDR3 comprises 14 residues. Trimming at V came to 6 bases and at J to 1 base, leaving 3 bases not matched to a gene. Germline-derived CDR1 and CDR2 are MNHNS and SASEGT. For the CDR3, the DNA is TGTGCCAGCAGACAGGGGGCGCTTAACTATGGCTACACCTTC. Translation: CASRQGALNYGYTF.

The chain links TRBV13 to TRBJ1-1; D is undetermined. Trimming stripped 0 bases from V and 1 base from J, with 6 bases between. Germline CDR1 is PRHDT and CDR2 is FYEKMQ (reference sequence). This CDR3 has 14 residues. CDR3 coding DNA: TGTGCCAGCAGCTTAGGACACACGAACACTGAAGCTTTCTTT. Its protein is CASSLGHTNTEAFF.

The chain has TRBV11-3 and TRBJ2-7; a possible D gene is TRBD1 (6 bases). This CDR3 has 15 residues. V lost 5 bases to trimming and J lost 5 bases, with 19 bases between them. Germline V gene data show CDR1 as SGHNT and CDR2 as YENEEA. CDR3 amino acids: CASSLQTGPGHEQYF. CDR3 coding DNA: TGTGCCAGCAGCCTACAGACAGGTCCAGGCCACGAGCAGTACTTC.

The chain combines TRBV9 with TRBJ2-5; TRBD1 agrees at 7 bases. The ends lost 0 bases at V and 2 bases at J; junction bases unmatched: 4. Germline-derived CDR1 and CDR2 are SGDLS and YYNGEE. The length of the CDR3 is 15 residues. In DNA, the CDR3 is TGTGCCAGCAGCGTAGGGAAACAGGGGCAAGAGACCCAGTACTTC. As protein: CASSVGKQGQETQYF. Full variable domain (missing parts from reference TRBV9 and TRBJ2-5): DSGVTQTPKHLITATGQRVTLRCSPRSGDLSVYWYQQSLDQGLQFLIQYYNGEERAKGNILERFSAQQFPDLHSELNLSSLELGDSALYFCASSVGKQGQETQYFGPGTRLLVL.

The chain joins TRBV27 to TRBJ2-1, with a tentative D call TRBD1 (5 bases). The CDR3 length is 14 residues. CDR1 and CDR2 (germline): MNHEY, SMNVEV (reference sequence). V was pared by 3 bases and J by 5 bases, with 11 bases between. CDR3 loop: CASSLGQFNNEQFF. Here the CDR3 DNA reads TGTGCCAGCAGTTTGGGGCAGTTCAACAATGAGCAGTTCTTC.

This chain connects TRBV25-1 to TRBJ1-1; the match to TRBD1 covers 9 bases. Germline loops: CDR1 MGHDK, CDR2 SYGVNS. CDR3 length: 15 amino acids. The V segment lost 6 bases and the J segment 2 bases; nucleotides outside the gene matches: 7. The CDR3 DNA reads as TGTGCCAGCAGCGATCCGGGACAGGGTAACACTGAAGCTTTCTTT. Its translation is CASSDPGQGNTEAFF.

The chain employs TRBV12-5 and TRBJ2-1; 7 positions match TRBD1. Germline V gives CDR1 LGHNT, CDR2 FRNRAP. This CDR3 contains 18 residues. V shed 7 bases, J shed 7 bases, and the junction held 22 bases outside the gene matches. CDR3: CASAPGQVVLRSGNEQFF. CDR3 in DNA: TGTGCTAGTGCCCCCGGACAGGTCGTGCTACGCTCTGGGAATGAGCAGTTCTTC.

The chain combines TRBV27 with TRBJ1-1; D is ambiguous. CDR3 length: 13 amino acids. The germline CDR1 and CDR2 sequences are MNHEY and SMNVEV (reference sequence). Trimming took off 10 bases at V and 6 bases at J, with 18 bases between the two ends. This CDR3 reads CATLGRLRAEAFF. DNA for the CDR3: TGTGCCACCCTAGGTCGGTTGAGGGCTGAAGCTTTCTTT.

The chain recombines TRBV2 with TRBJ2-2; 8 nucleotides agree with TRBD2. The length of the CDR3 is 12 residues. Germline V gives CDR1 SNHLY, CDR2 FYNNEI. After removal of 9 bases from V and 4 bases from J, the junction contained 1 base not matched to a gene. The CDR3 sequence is CARAGVTGELFF. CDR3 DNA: TGTGCCAGAGCGGGAGTCACCGGGGAGCTGTTTTTT.

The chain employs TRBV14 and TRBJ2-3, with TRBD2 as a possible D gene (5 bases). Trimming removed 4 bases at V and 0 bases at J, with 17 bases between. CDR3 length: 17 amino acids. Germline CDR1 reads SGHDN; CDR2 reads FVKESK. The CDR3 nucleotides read TGTGCCAGCAGCCCAATCGAGGGTCTATCTAGCACAGATACGCAGTATTTT. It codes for CASSPIEGLSSTDTQYF.

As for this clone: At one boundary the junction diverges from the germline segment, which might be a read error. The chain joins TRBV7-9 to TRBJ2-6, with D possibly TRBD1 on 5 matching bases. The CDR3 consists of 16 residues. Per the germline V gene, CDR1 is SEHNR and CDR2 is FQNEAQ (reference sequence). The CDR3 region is CASTKGDGSGANGLTF. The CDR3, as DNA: TGTGCCAGCACTAAAGGGGATGGCTCTGGGGCCAACGGCCTGACTTTC. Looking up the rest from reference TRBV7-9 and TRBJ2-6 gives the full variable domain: DTGVSQNPRHKITKRGQNVTFRCDPISEHNRLYWYRQTLGQGPEFLTYFQNEAQLEKSRLLSDRFSAERPKGSFSTLEIQRTEQGDSAMYLCASTKGDGSGANGLTFGAGSRLTVL.

As DNA, the CDR3 is TGTGCCAGCAGTCCCAACAGGGGCACCGGGGAGCTGTTTTTT. Protein sequence: CASSPNRGTGELFF. This sequence joins TRBV7-9 and TRBJ2-2; 7 positions agree with TRBD1. Trimming removed 6 bases from V and 4 bases from J; junction bases left unmatched: 5. The CDR3 covers 14 residues. Germline V gene lookup returns CDR1 SEHNR and CDR2 FQNEAQ (reference sequence). The complete variable domain, with remaining parts taken from reference TRBV7-9 and TRBJ2-2, reads DTGVSQNPRHKITKRGQNVTFRCDPISEHNRLYWYRQTLGQGPEFLTYFQNEAQLEKSRLLSDRFSAERPKGSFSTLEIQRTEQGDSAMYLCASSPNRGTGELFFGEGSRLTVL.

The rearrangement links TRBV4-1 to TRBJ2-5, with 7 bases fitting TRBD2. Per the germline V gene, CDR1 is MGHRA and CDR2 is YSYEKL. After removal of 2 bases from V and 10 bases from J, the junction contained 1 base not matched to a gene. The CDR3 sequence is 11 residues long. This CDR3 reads CASSQSSGQYF. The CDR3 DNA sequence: TGCGCCAGCAGCCAATCTAGCGGCCAGTACTTC.

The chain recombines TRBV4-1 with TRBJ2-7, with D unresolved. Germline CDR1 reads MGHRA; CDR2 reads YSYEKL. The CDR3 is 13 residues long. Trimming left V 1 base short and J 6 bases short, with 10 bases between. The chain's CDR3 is CASSQGWLAEQYF. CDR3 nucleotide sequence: TGCGCCAGCAGCCAAGGATGGCTCGCCGAGCAGTACTTC.

CDR3 in amino acids: CASSLGTGGGGYTF. CDR3 coding DNA: TGCGCCAGCAGCTTGGGGACAGGCGGCGGAGGCTACACCTTC. The gene calls are TRBV5-1 and TRBJ1-2; 7 nucleotides match TRBD1. The CDR3 has 14 residues. J gave up 8 bases and V 0 bases, and 7 bases lay outside the gene matches. CDR1 and CDR2 (germline): SGHRS, YFSETQ.

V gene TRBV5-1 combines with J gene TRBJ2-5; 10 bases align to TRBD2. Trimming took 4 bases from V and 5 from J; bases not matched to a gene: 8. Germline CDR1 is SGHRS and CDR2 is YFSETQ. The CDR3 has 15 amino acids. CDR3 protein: CASSGLAGVGETQYF. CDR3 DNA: TGCGCCAGCAGCGGGCTAGCGGGAGTAGGGGAGACCCAGTACTTC.

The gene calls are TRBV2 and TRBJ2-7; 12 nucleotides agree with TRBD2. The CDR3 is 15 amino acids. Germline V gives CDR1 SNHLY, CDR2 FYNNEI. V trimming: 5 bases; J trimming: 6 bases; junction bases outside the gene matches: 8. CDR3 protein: CASSLLAGGVGEQYF. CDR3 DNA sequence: TGTGCCAGCAGTCTACTAGCGGGAGGTGTGGGCGAGCAGTACTTC.

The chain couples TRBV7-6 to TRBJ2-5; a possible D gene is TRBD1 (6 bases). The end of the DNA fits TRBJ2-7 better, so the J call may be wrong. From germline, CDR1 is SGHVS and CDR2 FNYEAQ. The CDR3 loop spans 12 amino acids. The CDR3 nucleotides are TGTGCCAGCAGCCACTCAGGGGCCGAGCAGTACTTC. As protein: CASSHSGAEQYF.